This TCR beta chain was profiled in a study of blood T cells in healthy people across ages. Turning to the study itself: Using template switching, researchers captured about one barcoded beta molecule for each two T cells. Study-level findings and limits: The donors' CMV status was not determined, possibly confounding changes in expanded clonotypes.

This clonotype was seen more than once but under ten times. Antigen specificity is unknown. Per germline, CDR1 SGHDN and CDR2 FVKESK. Trimming pared 3 bases from V and 8 bases from J, leaving 10 bases between. The CDR3 consists of 12 residues. Sample-barcoded 5' priming and a J-beta primer mix drove a second PCR of about 7 to 12 cycles. TCRdb ran MiXCR on the 5' RACE reads and lists one entry per CDR3 protein. The sample records fewer than 2 million distinct CDR3 sequences, roughly two fifths being singletons. The chain has TRBV14 and TRBJ1-2; unclear D gene. The origin of this receptor is a human donor in good health. The sample comprised blood. CDR3 in DNA: TGTGCCAGCAGCCATACTACAGACGGCTACACCTTC. Its protein is CASSHTTDGYTF.